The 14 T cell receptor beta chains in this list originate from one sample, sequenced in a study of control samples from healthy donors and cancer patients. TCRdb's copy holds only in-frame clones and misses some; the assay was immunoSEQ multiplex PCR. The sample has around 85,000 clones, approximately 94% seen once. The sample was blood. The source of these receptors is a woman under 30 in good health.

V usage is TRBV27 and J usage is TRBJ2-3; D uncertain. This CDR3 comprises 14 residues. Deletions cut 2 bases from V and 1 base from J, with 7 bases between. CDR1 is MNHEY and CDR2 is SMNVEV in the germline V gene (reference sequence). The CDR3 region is CASSLATGTDTQYF. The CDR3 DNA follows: TGTGCCAGCAGTTTAGCTACCGGCACAGATACGCAGTATTTT.

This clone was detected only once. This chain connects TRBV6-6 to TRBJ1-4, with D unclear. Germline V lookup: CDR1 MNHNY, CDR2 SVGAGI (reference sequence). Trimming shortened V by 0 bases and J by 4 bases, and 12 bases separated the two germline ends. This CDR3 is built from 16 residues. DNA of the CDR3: TGTGCCAGCAGTTACTCGCTTGGGGAGGGTAATGAAAAACTGTTTTTT. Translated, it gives CASSYSLGEGNEKLFF.

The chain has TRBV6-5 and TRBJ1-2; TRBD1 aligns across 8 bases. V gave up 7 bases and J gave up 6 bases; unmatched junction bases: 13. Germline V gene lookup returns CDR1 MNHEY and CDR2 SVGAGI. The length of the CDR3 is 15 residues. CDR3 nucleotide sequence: TGTGCCAGCAACTTACCAGGGGGCGCCGTGGATGGCTACACCTTC. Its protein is CASNLPGGAVDGYTF.

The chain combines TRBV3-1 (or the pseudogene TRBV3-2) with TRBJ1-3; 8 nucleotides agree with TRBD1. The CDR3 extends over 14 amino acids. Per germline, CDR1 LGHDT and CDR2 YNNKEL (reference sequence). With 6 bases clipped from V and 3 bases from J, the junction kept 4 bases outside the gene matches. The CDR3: CASRADRVGNTIYF. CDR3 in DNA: TGTGCCAGCAGAGCGGACAGGGTTGGAAACACCATATATTTT.

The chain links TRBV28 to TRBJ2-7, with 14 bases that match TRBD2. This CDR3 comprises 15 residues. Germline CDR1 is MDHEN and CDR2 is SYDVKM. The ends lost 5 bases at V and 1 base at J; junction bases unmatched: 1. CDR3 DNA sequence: TGTGCCAGCAGTCGACTAGCGGGAGGGTCCTACGAGCAGTACTTC. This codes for CASSRLAGGSYEQYF.

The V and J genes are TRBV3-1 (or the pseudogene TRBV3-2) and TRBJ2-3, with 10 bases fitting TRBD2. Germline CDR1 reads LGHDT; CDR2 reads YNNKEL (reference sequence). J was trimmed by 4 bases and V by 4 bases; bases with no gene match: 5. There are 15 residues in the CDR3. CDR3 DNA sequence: TGTGCCAGCAGCCGAAGAGCGGGAGGGCCAGATACGCAGTATTTT. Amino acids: CASSRRAGGPDTQYF.

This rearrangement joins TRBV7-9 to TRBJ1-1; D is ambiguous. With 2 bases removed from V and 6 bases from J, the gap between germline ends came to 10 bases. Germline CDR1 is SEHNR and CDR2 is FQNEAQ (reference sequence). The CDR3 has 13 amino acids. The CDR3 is CASSLIRSPEAFF. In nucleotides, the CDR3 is TGTGCCAGCAGCTTAATAAGGTCCCCTGAAGCTTTCTTT.

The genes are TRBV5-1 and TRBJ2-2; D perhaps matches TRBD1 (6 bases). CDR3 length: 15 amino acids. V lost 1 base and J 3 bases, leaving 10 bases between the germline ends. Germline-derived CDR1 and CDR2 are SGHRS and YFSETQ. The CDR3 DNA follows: TGCGCCAGCAGCTTGAACAGGGTTGACACCGGGGAGCTGTTTTTT. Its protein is CASSLNRVDTGELFF.

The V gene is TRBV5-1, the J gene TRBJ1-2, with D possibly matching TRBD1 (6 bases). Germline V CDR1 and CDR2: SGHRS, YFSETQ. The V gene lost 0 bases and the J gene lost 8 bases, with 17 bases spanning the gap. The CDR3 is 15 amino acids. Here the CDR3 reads CASSLEGDSILGYTF. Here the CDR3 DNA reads TGCGCCAGCAGCTTGGAGGGGGACTCGATTCTCGGCTACACCTTC.

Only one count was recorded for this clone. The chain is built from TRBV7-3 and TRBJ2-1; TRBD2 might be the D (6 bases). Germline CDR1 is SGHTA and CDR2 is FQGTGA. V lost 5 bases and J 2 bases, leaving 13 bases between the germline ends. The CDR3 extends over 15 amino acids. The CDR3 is CASSPGSRAYNEQFF. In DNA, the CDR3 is TGTGCCAGCAGCCCCGGGAGTAGGGCCTACAATGAGCAGTTCTTC.

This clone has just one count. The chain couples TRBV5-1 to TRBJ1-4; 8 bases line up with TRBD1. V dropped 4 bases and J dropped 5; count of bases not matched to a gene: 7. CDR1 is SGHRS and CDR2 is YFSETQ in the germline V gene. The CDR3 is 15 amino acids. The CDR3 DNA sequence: TGCGCCAGCAGCGCCCAGGGGGCTGGGAATGAAAAACTGTTTTTT. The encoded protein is CASSAQGAGNEKLFF.

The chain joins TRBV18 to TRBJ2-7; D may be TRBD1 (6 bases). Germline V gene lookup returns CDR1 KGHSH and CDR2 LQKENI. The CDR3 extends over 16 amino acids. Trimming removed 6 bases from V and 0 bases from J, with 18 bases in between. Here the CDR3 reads CASSPGGSFGSYEQYF. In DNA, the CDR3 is TGTGCCAGCTCCCCTGGGGGCAGTTTCGGCTCCTACGAGCAGTACTTC.

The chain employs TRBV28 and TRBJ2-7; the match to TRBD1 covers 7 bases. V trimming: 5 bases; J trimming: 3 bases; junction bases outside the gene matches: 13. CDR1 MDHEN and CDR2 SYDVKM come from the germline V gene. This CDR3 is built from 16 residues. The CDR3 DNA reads TGTGCCAGCAGTCGCCCACCCGGGACAGCGATCTACGAGCAGTACTTC. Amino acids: CASSRPPGTAIYEQYF.

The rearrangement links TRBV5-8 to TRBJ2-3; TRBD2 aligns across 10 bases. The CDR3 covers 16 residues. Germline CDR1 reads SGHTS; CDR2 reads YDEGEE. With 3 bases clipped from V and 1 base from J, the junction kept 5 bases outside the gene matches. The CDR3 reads CASSSLAGGRTDTQYF. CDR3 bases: TGTGCCAGCAGCTCCTTAGCGGGGGGCCGCACAGATACGCAGTATTTT. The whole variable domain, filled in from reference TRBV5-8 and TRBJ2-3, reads EAGVTQSPTHLIKTRGQQATLRCSPISGHTSVYWYQQALGLGLQFLLWYDEGEERNRGNFPPRFSGRQFPNYSSELNVNALELEDSALYLCASSSLAGGRTDTQYFGPGTRLTVL.